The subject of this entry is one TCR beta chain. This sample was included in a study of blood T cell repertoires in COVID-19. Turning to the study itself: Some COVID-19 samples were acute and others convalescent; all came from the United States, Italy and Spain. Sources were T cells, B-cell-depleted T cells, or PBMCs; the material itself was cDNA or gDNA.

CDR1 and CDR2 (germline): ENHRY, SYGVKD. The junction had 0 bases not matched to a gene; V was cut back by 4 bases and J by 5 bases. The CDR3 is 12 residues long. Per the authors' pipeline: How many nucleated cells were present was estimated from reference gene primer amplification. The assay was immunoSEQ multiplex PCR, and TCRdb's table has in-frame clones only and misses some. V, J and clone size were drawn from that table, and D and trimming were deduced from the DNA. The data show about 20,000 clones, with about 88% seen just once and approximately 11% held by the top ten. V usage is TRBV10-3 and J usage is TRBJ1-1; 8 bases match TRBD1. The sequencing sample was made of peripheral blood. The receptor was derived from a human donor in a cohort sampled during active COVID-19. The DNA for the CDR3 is TGTGCCATCAGTGGGACAGGGACTGAAGCTTTCTTT. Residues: CAISGTGTEAFF.